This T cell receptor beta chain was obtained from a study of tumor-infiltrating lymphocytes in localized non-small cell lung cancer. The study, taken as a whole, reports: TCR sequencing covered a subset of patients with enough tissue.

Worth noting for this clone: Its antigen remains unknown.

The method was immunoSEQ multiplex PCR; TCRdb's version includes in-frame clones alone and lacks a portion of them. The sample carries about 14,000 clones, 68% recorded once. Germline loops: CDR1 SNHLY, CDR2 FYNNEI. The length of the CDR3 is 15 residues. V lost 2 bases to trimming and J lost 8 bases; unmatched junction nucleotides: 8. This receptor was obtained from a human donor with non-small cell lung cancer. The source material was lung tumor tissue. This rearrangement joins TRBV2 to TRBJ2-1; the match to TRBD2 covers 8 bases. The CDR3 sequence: CASSEIRGGEDEQFF. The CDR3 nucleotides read TGTGCCAGCAGTGAAATTCGGGGGGGGGAGGATGAGCAGTTCTTC.